This TCR beta chain was retrieved from a study of shared clonotypes between healthy human individuals. Study observations and caveats: Sampling involved blood alone; tissue repertoires likely differ. The study found about 5% of naive CD4 clonotypes shared across a few donors.

The assay was run at deep level. It was 200 to 250 ng DNA, 31,000 or so T cell genomes, that sorted-subset replicate PCRs used. TCRdb's copy holds only in-frame clones and misses some; the assay was immunoSEQ multiplex PCR. The sample has around 2.5 million clones; more than 85% are singletons. As regards this clone: The antigen is unknown.

The CDR3 runs 16 residues. Trimming cost V 3 bases and J 8 bases, with 19 bases left between them. CDR1 is MGHRA and CDR2 is YSYEKL in the germline V gene. The sequence was collected from a man between 18 and 35 years old in good health. Some clones in this sample may be carry-over from other donors' samples. Input material: naive CD4+ T cells from PBMCs. Noted subset: CD45RA+ positively selected. The chain links TRBV4-1 to TRBJ1-4; D is ambiguous. The CDR3 bases are TGCGCCAGCAGCCAGCCAAGGAAGACCGGGGAGGAAAAACTGTTTTTT. Its protein is CASSQPRKTGEEKLFF.